The 17 T cell receptor beta chains listed next were all sequenced from one sample in a study of ipilimumab plus nivolumab after autologous stem cell transplantation. The assay was immunoSEQ multiplex PCR, and TCRdb's table has in-frame clones only and misses some. The data show 8,500 to 11,000 clones, approximately 81% seen once. The sample here was PBMCs, taken in a trial of ipilimumab plus nivolumab as post-transplant consolidation. The source of these receptors is a male donor with diffuse large B-cell lymphoma.

CDR3 sequence (DNA): TGTGCCAGCAGCCTGGGGGGTGAAGGTTCCTCATTTGGCTACACCTTC. Encoded protein: CASSLGGEGSSFGYTF. The rearrangement links TRBV28 to TRBJ1-2; tentatively, D is TRBD1 (5 bases). The germline CDR1 and CDR2 sequences are MDHEN and SYDVKM. CDR3 length: 16 amino acids. Trimming left V 6 bases short and J 7 bases short, with 24 bases between.

The chain couples TRBV16 to TRBJ1-5; D gene uncertain. Germline-derived CDR1 and CDR2 are KGHSY and FQNENV. The CDR3 extends over 14 amino acids. With 2 bases removed from V and 0 bases from J, the gap between germline ends came to 5 bases. The CDR3 DNA reads TGTGCCAGCAGCCAAACAGATAGCAATCAGCCCCAGCATTTT. Protein sequence: CASSQTDSNQPQHF. The full variable domain, with the rest looked up from reference TRBV16 and TRBJ1-5, is GEEVAQTPKHLVRGEGQKAKLYCAPIKGHSYVFWYQQVLKNEFKFLISFQNENVFDETGMPKERFSAKCLPNSPCSLEIQATKLEDSAVYFCASSQTDSNQPQHFGDGTRLSIL.

V usage is TRBV10-3 and J usage is TRBJ2-5; possibly TRBD2 for D (6 bases). CDR1 and CDR2 from the germline V gene are ENHRY and SYGVKD. Trimming pared 3 bases from V and 6 bases from J, leaving 11 bases between. The CDR3 covers 13 residues. This CDR3 reads CAISDGTPKTQYF. CDR3 DNA: TGTGCCATCAGTGATGGGACTCCAAAGACCCAGTACTTC.

By sample fraction, this clone is medium-sized. This chain joins TRBV19 and TRBJ1-1; 7 nucleotides match TRBD1. J gave up 8 bases and V 6 bases, and 12 bases lay outside the gene matches. This CDR3 has 14 residues. Germline assignment: CDR1 LNHDA and CDR2 SQIVND (reference sequence). The CDR3 loop is CASSLPGTATEAFF. The CDR3 nucleotides are TGTGCCAGTAGCCTCCCTGGGACAGCTACCGAAGCTTTCTTT.

This sequence joins TRBV25-1 and TRBJ2-5; possible D gene TRBD1, 5 bases. Germline-derived CDR1 and CDR2 are MGHDK and SYGVNS. The V gene lost 3 bases and the J gene lost 5 bases, with 13 bases spanning the gap. The CDR3 totals 14 residues. CDR3 protein: CASSDQDTLETQYF. The CDR3 DNA is TGTGCCAGCAGTGATCAGGACACTTTGGAGACCCAGTACTTC.

This clone was seen once. This chain uses TRBV27 with TRBJ1-2; no clear D gene. Germline V gene lookup returns CDR1 MNHEY and CDR2 SMNVEV (reference sequence). The CDR3 loop spans 14 amino acids. Trimming pared 7 bases from V and 4 bases from J, leaving 16 bases between. The chain's CDR3 is CASKERGDPYGYTF. The CDR3 region has the DNA TGTGCCAGCAAAGAAAGAGGAGACCCCTATGGCTACACCTTC.

V and J are TRBV5-4 and TRBJ1-3; the D gene is possibly TRBD1 (5 bases). Trimming stripped 0 bases from V and 2 bases from J, with 9 bases between. The CDR3 runs to 15 residues. Germline V CDR1 and CDR2: SGHNT, YYREEE (reference sequence). The CDR3 region has the DNA TGTGCCAGCAGCTTGGCCGGGGGACCTGGAAACACCATATATTTT. This codes for CASSLAGGPGNTIYF.

The V gene is TRBV4-1, the J gene TRBJ2-3; the D is unclear. This CDR3 is built from 14 residues. The germline CDR1 and CDR2 sequences are MGHRA and YSYEKL. Trimming took off 4 bases at V and 0 bases at J, with 8 bases between the two ends. This CDR3 reads CASSPGASTDTQYF. As DNA, the CDR3 is TGCGCCAGCAGCCCCGGAGCTAGCACAGATACGCAGTATTTT.

The rearrangement uses TRBV4-2 and TRBJ2-1; a possible D gene is TRBD2 (5 bases). V was clipped by 6 bases and J by 0 bases, with 12 bases between them. Per the germline V gene, CDR1 is LGHNA and CDR2 is YNFKEQ. The CDR3 spans 15 residues. The CDR3 spells CASSPAGISYNEQFF. CDR3 nucleotide sequence: TGTGCCAGCAGTCCGGCCGGGATCTCCTACAATGAGCAGTTCTTC.

The V call is TRBV7-6, the J call TRBJ2-7, with a weak D call TRBD2 (6 bases). V was trimmed by 5 bases and J by 9 bases, leaving 17 bases between them. CDR3 length equals 13 residues. CDR1 and CDR2 from the germline V gene are SGHVS and FNYEAQ. The CDR3 here is CASSETGTAVQYF. CDR3 nucleotide sequence: TGTGCCAGCAGCGAAACCGGGACTGCAGTGCAGTACTTC.

The rearrangement links TRBV5-1 to TRBJ2-7; maybe TRBD2 (7 bases). V lost 4 bases to trimming and J lost 4 bases, with 18 bases between them. CDR1 is SGHRS and CDR2 is YFSETQ in the germline V gene. This CDR3 is built from 15 residues. This CDR3 is CASSPLGGGLYEQYF. DNA of the CDR3: TGCGCCAGCAGCCCCCTTGGGGGGGGGCTTTACGAGCAGTACTTC.

Only a few counts were recorded for this clone. The chain has TRBV5-1 and TRBJ1-2; the D gene is possibly TRBD1 (5 bases). Germline V gives CDR1 SGHRS, CDR2 YFSETQ. CDR3 length equals 15 residues. Trimming cost V 0 bases and J 2 bases, with 11 bases left between them. The CDR3 DNA follows: TGCGCCAGCAGCTTGGCGCAGGGTGGGAACTATGGCTACACCTTC. Protein sequence: CASSLAQGGNYGYTF. Based on the CDR3 plus reference TRBV5-1 and TRBJ1-2, the full variable domain is KAGVTQTPRYLIKTRGQQVTLSCSPISGHRSVSWYQQTPGQGLQFLFEYFSETQRNKGNFPGRFSGRQFSNSRSEMNVSTLELGDSALYLCASSLAQGGNYGYTFGSGTRLTVV.

The chain is built from TRBV30 and TRBJ1-1; possibly TRBD1 for D (5 bases). Trimming cost V 7 bases and J 7 bases, with 16 bases left between them. CDR3 length: 12 residues. Germline-derived CDR1 and CDR2 are GTSNPN and SVGIG (reference sequence). DNA of the CDR3: TGTGCCTCTCGAGGGGTGAAAGATGAAGCTTTCTTT. Protein sequence: CASRGVKDEAFF.

The chain employs TRBV29-1 and TRBJ1-1, with unresolved D. This CDR3 is built from 11 residues. Trimming cost V 4 bases and J 5 bases, with 8 bases left between them. From germline, CDR1 is SQVTM and CDR2 ANQGSEA. CDR3: CSVVRGTEAFF. The CDR3 region has the DNA TGCAGCGTTGTCCGTGGGACTGAAGCTTTCTTT.

The V call is TRBV28, the J call TRBJ2-1; TRBD2 aligns across 12 bases. In germline, CDR1 is MDHEN, CDR2 SYDVKM. V lost 5 bases, J lost 7 bases, and 6 bases stayed unmatched. The CDR3 spans 15 residues. The CDR3 protein is CASSPRLAGVNEQFF. CDR3 in DNA: TGTGCCAGCAGTCCCCGACTAGCGGGGGTTAATGAGCAGTTCTTC.

The chain links TRBV27 to TRBJ2-5, with D maybe TRBD2 (6 bases). The J call is uncertain, as TRBJ2-7 better fits the DNA end. The CDR3 runs to 14 residues. Looked up from germline, CDR1 is MNHEY and CDR2 is SMNVEV (reference sequence). This CDR3 is CASSLGGGRYEQYF. The CDR3 nucleotides read TGTGCCAGCAGTTTGGGTGGGGGGAGGTACGAGCAGTACTTC.

This rearrangement joins TRBV9 to TRBJ1-4; D might be TRBD1 (6 bases). The CDR3 runs 16 residues. The V gene's germline CDR1 is SGDLS and CDR2 YYNGEE. The ends were cut back, 0 bases at V and 6 bases at J, with 15 bases in the middle. This CDR3 is CASSVGLGARDEKLFF. In nucleotides, the CDR3 is TGTGCCAGCAGCGTAGGGTTGGGGGCGAGAGATGAAAAACTGTTTTTT. The full variable domain, in which reference TRBV9 and TRBJ1-4 provide the parts outside the CDR3, is DSGVTQTPKHLITATGQRVTLRCSPRSGDLSVYWYQQSLDQGLQFLIQYYNGEERAKGNILERFSAQQFPDLHSELNLSSLELGDSALYFCASSVGLGARDEKLFFGSGTQLSVL.